Shown below are 7 T cell receptor beta chains from a single sample sequenced in a study of shared T cell receptors in the human thymus. Here immunoSEQ multiplex PCR was the method, and the copy in TCRdb shows in-frame clones only, minus some. The repertoire consists of 450,000 to 650,000 clones, with roughly 74% occurring once and the leading ten covering 0.01% to 0.015%. These data were also reused for a study on human thymus T cells.

The source material was thymocytes. The source is a boy under two years old with a congenital heart defect.

This rearrangement joins TRBV7-2 to TRBJ2-3; D not certain. CDR3 size: 14 residues. V lost 1 base to trimming and J lost 3 bases, with 8 bases between them. CDR1 SGHTA and CDR2 FQGNSA come from the germline V gene. The DNA for the CDR3 is TGTGCCAGCAGCTTAGAGATAGAAACAGATACGCAGTATTTT. This gives the protein CASSLEIETDTQYF.

The chain employs TRBV7-2 and TRBJ2-5; TRBD2 matches at 9 bases. The CDR3 has 13 amino acids. J lost 13 bases, V lost 1 base, and 7 bases had no gene match. CDR1 and CDR2 from the germline V gene are SGHTA and FQGNSA. CDR3 nucleotides: TGTGCCAGCAGCTTAGAGTTAGCGGGGGCCCTGTACTTC. It encodes CASSLELAGALYF.

As concerns this clone: Different DNA sequences within this sample yield the same CDR3. The rearrangement joins TRBV18 to TRBJ2-7, with D perhaps TRBD1 (5 bases). The germline V gene encodes CDR1 KGHSH and CDR2 LQKENI. Trimming removed 3 bases at V and 0 bases at J, with 9 bases between. CDR3 size: 14 residues. The CDR3 loop is CASSPYRSSYEQYF. The DNA for the CDR3 is TGTGCCAGCTCACCTTACAGGAGCTCCTACGAGCAGTACTTC.

J is TRBJ1-6 and V is TRBV9; 9 positions match TRBD1. The ends lost 4 bases at V and 11 bases at J; junction bases unmatched: 7. This CDR3 has 14 amino acids. Germline assignment: CDR1 SGDLS and CDR2 YYNGEE. CDR3: CASSSRDRATPLHF. DNA for the CDR3: TGTGCCAGCAGCTCCCGGGACAGGGCGACACCCCTCCACTTT.

V gene TRBV9 combines with J gene TRBJ2-1, with D tentatively TRBD1 (8 bases). Per germline, CDR1 SGDLS and CDR2 YYNGEE. V was shortened by 9 bases and J by 0 bases, with 31 bases between the two germline ends. The CDR3 has 20 amino acids. The CDR3 coding sequence is TGTGCCACGGCGACAGGGGAGGGTTCCACCGGGACCAACTCCTACAATGAGCAGTTCTTC. This gives the protein CATATGEGSTGTNSYNEQFF.

The rearrangement links TRBV6-1 to TRBJ1-1, with D perhaps matching TRBD1 (5 bases). Germline values: CDR1 MNHNS, CDR2 SASEGT. V lost 6 bases and J 7 bases, leaving 15 bases between the germline ends. This CDR3 is 13 amino acids long. CDR3 in amino acids: CASRTDRKGEAFF. CDR3 bases: TGTGCCAGCAGGACAGATCGAAAGGGTGAAGCTTTCTTT.

The chain links TRBV11-2 to TRBJ2-7, with D possibly TRBD1 on 6 matching bases. Germline lookup yields CDR1 SGHAT and CDR2 FQNNGV. V lost 3 bases and J lost 6, with 6 bases in between. The CDR3 has 11 residues. The CDR3 region has the DNA TGTGCCAGCAGCTTCAGGGGCGAGCAGTACTTC. Translated: CASSFRGEQYF.